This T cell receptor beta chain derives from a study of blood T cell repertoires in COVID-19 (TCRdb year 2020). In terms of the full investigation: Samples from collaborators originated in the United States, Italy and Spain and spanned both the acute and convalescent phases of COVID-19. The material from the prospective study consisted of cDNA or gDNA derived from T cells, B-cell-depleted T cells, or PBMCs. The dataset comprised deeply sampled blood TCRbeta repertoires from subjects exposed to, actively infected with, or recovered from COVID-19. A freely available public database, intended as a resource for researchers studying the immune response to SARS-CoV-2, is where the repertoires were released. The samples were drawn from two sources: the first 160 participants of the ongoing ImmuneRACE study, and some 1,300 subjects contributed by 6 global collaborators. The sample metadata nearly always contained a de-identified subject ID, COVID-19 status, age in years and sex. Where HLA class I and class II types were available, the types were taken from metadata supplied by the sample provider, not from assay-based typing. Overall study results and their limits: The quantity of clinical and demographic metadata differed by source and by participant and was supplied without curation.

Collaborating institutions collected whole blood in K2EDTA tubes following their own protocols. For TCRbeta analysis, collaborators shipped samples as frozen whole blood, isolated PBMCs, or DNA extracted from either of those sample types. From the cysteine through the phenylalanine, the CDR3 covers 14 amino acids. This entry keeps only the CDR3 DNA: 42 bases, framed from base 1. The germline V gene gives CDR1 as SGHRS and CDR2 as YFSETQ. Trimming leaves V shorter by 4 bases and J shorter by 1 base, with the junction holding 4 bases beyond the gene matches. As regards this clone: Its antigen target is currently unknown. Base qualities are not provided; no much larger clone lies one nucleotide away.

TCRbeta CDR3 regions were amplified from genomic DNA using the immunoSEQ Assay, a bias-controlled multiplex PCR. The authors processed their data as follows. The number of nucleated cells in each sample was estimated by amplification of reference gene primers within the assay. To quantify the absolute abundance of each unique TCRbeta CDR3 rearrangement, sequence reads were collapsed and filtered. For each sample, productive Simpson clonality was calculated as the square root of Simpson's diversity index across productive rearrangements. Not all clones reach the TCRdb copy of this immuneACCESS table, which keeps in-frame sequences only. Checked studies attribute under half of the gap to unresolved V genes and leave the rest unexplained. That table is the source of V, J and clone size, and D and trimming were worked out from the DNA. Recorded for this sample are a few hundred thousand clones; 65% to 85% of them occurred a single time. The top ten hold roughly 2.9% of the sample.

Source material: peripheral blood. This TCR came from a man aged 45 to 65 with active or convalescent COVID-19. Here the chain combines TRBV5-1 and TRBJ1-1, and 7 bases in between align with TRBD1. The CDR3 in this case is CASSLDRANTEAFF. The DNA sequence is TGCGCCAGCAGCCTTGACAGGGCGAACACTGAAGCTTTCTTT. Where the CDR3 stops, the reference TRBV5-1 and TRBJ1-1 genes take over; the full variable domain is KAGVTQTPRYLIKTRGQQVTLSCSPISGHRSVSWYQQTPGQGLQFLFEYFSETQRNKGNFPGRFSGRQFSNSRSEMNVSTLELGDSALYLCASSLDRANTEAFFGQGTRLTVV.